Shown below are 10 T cell receptor beta chains from a single sample sequenced in a study of T cells in tuberculosis. The table came from immunoSEQ multiplex PCR; TCRdb's copy has only in-frame clones and leaves some out. The sample records fewer than 35,000 clones, just under 97% being singletons. Sequenced material: PBMCs. The receptors were sampled from a donor between 10 and 35 years old with latent tuberculosis or without tuberculosis infection.

The chain employs TRBV10-2 and TRBJ1-2; D unclear. There are 14 residues in the CDR3. CDR1 and CDR2 (germline): WSHSY, SAAADI. Deletions cut 7 bases from V and 7 bases from J, with 19 bases between. The CDR3 protein is CASKITSVLSGYTF. CDR3 in DNA: TGCGCCAGCAAAATAACCTCCGTTCTGAGTGGCTACACCTTC.

This chain joins TRBV7-3 and TRBJ1-1; unclear D gene. The CDR3 is 13 residues long. The ends were cut back, 0 bases at V and 4 bases at J, with 6 bases in the middle. Germline V CDR1 and CDR2: SGHTA, FQGTGA. The CDR3 here is CASSLTQRTEAFF. In nucleotides, the CDR3 is TGTGCCAGCAGCTTAACCCAGCGCACTGAAGCTTTCTTT. The whole variable domain, remainder taken from reference TRBV7-3 and TRBJ1-1, is GAGVSQTPSNKVTEKGKYVELRCDPISGHTALYWYRQSLGQGPEFLIYFQGTGAADDSGLPNDRFFAVRPEGSVSTLKIQRTERGDSAVYLCASSLTQRTEAFFGQGTRLTVV.

The rearrangement uses TRBV10-2 and TRBJ2-1, with 8 bases matching TRBD2. CDR3 length: 15 residues. Germline V CDR1 and CDR2: WSHSY, SAAADI. V gave up 10 bases and J gave up 4 bases; unmatched junction bases: 12. In nucleotides, the CDR3 is TGCGCCACCGAAGACGGGGGGGCGGAATACAATGAGCAGTTCTTC. Its translation: CATEDGGAEYNEQFF.

The chain employs TRBV18 and TRBJ1-2; D is possibly TRBD1 (5 bases). Germline assignment: CDR1 KGHSH and CDR2 LQKENI. Between the trimmed V and J ends, which lost 2 bases and 6 bases, there was a span of 16 bases. The CDR3 loop spans 15 amino acids. Here the CDR3 DNA reads TGTGCCAGCTCACCAACCGGGGACTCATTCGATGGCTACACCTTC. Translating it yields CASSPTGDSFDGYTF.

V gene TRBV2 combines with J gene TRBJ2-5, with TRBD2 as a possible D gene (5 bases). The CDR3 contains 15 residues. V shed 8 bases and J shed 5 bases, with 21 bases lying between them. Germline V gene data show CDR1 as SNHLY and CDR2 as FYNNEI. CDR3 sequence reads: CASCSTGTWVETQYF. The CDR3 bases are TGTGCCAGCTGTTCGACGGGAACTTGGGTGGAGACCCAGTACTTC. The whole variable domain, filled in from reference TRBV2 and TRBJ2-5, reads EPEVTQTPSHQVTQMGQEVILRCVPISNHLYFYWYRQILGQKVEFLVSFYNNEISEKSEIFDDQFSVERPDGSNFTLKIRSTKLEDSAMYFCASCSTGTWVETQYFGPGTRLLVL.

This rearrangement joins TRBV7-8 to TRBJ2-2; TRBD2 aligns across 7 bases. After removal of 5 bases from V and 7 bases from J, the junction contained 10 bases not matched to a gene. The CDR3 is made up of 15 amino acids. Germline values: CDR1 SGHVS, CDR2 FQNEAQ. The chain's CDR3 is CASSASSGRGGELFF. The CDR3 DNA follows: TGTGCCAGCAGCGCTTCTAGCGGAAGGGGCGGGGAGCTGTTTTTT.

The rearrangement links TRBV10-1 to TRBJ1-2; 7 nucleotides align to TRBD1. Trimming took 5 bases from V and 6 from J; bases not matched to a gene: 9. The germline CDR1 and CDR2 sequences are WNHNN and SYGVQD (reference sequence). The length of the CDR3 is 14 residues. The CDR3 DNA reads TGCGCCAGCAGTCCGACAGGGATGCCCCATGGCTACACCTTC. The encoded protein is CASSPTGMPHGYTF.

In this sample, this clone turned up once. The gene calls are TRBV18 and TRBJ1-1, with TRBD1 as a possible D gene (5 bases). V lost 1 base and J 6 bases, leaving 15 bases between the germline ends. The CDR3 contains 15 residues. Germline V gives CDR1 KGHSH, CDR2 LQKENI. DNA of the CDR3: TGTGCCAGCTCACCACGGATGCAGGGTGGACCTGAAGCTTTCTTT. Protein: CASSPRMQGGPEAFF. Full variable domain (outside the CDR3, taken from reference TRBV18 and TRBJ1-1): NAGVMQNPRHLVRRRGQEARLRCSPMKGHSHVYWYRQLPEEGLKFMVYLQKENIIDESGMPKERFSAEFPKEGPSILRIQQVVRGDSAAYFCASSPRMQGGPEAFFGQGTRLTVV.

The chain employs TRBV18 and TRBJ1-3; perhaps TRBD1 as D (5 bases). Trimming shortened V by 3 bases and J by 4 bases, and 10 bases separated the two germline ends. The CDR3 length is 14 residues. CDR1 KGHSH and CDR2 LQKENI come from the germline V gene. The CDR3 loop reads CASSPAGEGNTIYF. For the CDR3, the DNA is TGTGCCAGCTCACCGGCGGGGGAAGGAAACACCATATATTTT. Filled out from reference TRBV18 and TRBJ1-3, the complete variable domain reads NAGVMQNPRHLVRRRGQEARLRCSPMKGHSHVYWYRQLPEEGLKFMVYLQKENIIDESGMPKERFSAEFPKEGPSILRIQQVVRGDSAAYFCASSPAGEGNTIYFGEGSWLTVV.

This chain connects TRBV11-2 to TRBJ2-7; 8 nucleotides agree with TRBD1. Germline lookup yields CDR1 SGHAT and CDR2 FQNNGV. This CDR3 region has 13 residues. V dropped 7 bases and J dropped 2; count of bases not matched to a gene: 4. The CDR3 region is CASKTGAAYEQYF. CDR3 nucleotides: TGTGCCAGCAAGACAGGGGCCGCCTACGAGCAGTACTTC.